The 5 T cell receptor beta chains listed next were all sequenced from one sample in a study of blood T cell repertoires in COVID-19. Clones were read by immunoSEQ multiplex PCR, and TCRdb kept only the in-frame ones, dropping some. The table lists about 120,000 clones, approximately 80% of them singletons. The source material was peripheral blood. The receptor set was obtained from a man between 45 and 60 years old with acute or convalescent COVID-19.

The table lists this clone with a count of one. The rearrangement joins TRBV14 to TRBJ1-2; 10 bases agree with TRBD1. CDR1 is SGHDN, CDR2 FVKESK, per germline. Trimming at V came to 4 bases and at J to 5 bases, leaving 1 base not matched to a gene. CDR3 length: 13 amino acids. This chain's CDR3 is CASSRDRGYGYTF. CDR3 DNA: TGTGCCAGCAGCCGGGACAGGGGTTATGGCTACACCTTC. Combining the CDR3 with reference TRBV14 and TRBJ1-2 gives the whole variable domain EAGVTQFPSHSVIEKGQTVTLRCDPISGHDNLYWYRRVMGKEIKFLLHFVKESKQDESGMPNNRFLAERTGGTYSTLKVQPAELEDSGVYFCASSRDRGYGYTFGSGTRLTVV.

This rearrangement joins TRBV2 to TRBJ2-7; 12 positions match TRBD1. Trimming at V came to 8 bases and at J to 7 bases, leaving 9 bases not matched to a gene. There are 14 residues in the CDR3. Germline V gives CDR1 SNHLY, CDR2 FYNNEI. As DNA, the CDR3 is TGTGCCAGCCACCCGGGACAGGGGGCGCGGGAGCAGTACTTC. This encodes CASHPGQGAREQYF.

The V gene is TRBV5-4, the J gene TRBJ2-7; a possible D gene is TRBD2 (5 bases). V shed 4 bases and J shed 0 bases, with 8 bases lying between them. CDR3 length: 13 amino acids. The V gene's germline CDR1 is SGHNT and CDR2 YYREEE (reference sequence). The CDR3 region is CASSTGDSYEQYF. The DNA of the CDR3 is TGTGCCAGCAGCACCGGGGACTCCTACGAGCAGTACTTC. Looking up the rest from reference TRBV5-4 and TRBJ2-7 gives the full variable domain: ETGVTQSPTHLIKTRGQQVTLRCSSQSGHNTVSWYQQALGQGPQFIFQYYREEENGRGNFPPRFSGLQFPNYSSELNVNALELDDSALYLCASSTGDSYEQYFGPGTRLTVT.

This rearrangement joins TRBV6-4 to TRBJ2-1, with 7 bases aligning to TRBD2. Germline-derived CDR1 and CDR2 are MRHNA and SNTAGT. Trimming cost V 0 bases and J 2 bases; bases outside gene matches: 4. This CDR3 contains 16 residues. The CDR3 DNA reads TGTGCCAGCAGTGACTCGAAACGGGAGGCCTACAATGAGCAGTTCTTC. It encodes CASSDSKREAYNEQFF.

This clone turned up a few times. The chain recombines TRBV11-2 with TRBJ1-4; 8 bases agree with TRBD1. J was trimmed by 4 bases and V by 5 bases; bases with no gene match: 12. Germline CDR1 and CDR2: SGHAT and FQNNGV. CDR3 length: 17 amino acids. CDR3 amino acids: CASSPGTGGVLNEKLFF. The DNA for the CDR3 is TGTGCCAGCAGCCCCGGGACAGGCGGGGTACTTAATGAAAAACTGTTTTTT.